The source of this T cell receptor (beta chain) is a study of beta chain features in type 1 diabetes. Study as a whole: Across the samples, approximately 110,000,000 sorted cells were examined in total.

This CDR3 contains 15 residues. Trimming left V 0 bases short and J 5 bases short, with 14 bases between. Germline-derived CDR1 and CDR2 are GTSNPN and SVGIG (reference sequence). This clone appeared a few times. CD4+ naive, central memory, regulatory and stem cell-like memory subsets were isolated by sorting on CD45RO/CCR7/CD25/CD127/CD95/CD27. Reverse transcribing all isolated RNA meant expressed TCRB transcripts were sequenced. TCRdb keeps only in-frame clones here, not all; method: immunoSEQ multiplex PCR. The sample holds 360,000 or so clones, roughly a fifth seen once. What was sequenced was naive CD4+ T cells from blood. This receptor was taken from a woman aged 18-29 years in good health. This rearrangement joins TRBV30 to TRBJ2-1; D perhaps matches TRBD2 (5 bases). Here the CDR3 DNA reads TGTGCCTGGAGTGTAGCCGGAGGCCCCAACAATGAGCAGTTCTTC. It translates to CAWSVAGGPNNEQFF.